This entry lists 15 T cell receptor beta chains sequenced from one sample in a study of identical twins (dated by TCRdb to the mid-2010s). Receptor amplification or capture employed 5' RACE. Sequencing used an Illumina HiSeq 2000. TCRdb ran its own pipeline on the public reads, namely fastp trimming at Q25 and MiXCR clone calling, and kept in-frame beta chains. CDR3 protein sequences are deduplicated, and each keeps its most common genes and DNA. In this sample the table shows around 370,000 distinct CDR3 sequences, roughly 9% of which occur a single time. Roughly 9% of the sample is taken by the ten largest. Sequenced input: naive T cells sorted from blood. In the paper's terms, the cell subset or site label means: cells isolated with a human naive T-cell isolation kit. The receptors here all came from a woman aged 50 to 60 in good health.

This clonotype was seen at least ten times. The chain combines TRBV12-3 or TRBV12-4 with TRBJ2-1; D unclear. This CDR3 contains 12 residues. The V gene lost 7 bases and the J gene lost 12 bases, with 16 bases spanning the gap. CDR3 coding DNA: TGTGCCAGCAAGCTGGTGGGCGCCGCGCAGTTCTTC. This encodes CASKLVGAAQFF.

This clonotype came up many times. The chain carries TRBV2 and TRBJ1-4, with a tentative D call TRBD1 (6 bases). There are 12 residues in the CDR3. CDR1 is SNHLY, CDR2 FYNNEI, per germline. Trimming removed 6 bases at V and 14 bases at J, with 16 bases between. The CDR3 sequence is CASRADRIGLFF. CDR3 DNA: TGTGCCAGCAGGGCCGACAGGATCGGGCTGTTTTTT.

The V call is TRBV2, the J call TRBJ2-7; perhaps TRBD2 as D (6 bases). The CDR3 is 14 amino acids. V lost 7 bases and J 7 bases, leaving 20 bases between the germline ends. The germline gives CDR1 SNHLY, CDR2 FYNNEI. The chain's CDR3 is CASTLEGSGGEQYV. In DNA form, the CDR3 reads TGTGCCAGCACCCTCGAGGGTAGCGGTGGAGAGCAGTACGTC.

This rearrangement joins TRBV12-5 to TRBJ1-4, with D unresolved. Germline V gives CDR1 LGHNT, CDR2 FRNRAP. Trimming cost V 4 bases and J 0 bases, with 6 bases left between them. The CDR3 has 14 residues. The CDR3 region has the DNA TGTGCTAGTGGTTCGGGCGCAACTAATGAAAAACTGTTTTTT. It yields the protein CASGSGATNEKLFF.

This clonotype occurred a few times. The chain has TRBV4-1 and TRBJ2-5; D unclear. V lost 0 bases and J 3 bases, leaving 5 bases between the germline ends. The CDR3 is 13 residues long. Germline lookup yields CDR1 MGHRA and CDR2 YSYEKL. The DNA of the CDR3 is TGCGCCAGCAGCCAAGACCACGAAGAGACCCAGTACTTC. This encodes CASSQDHEETQYF.

This clonotype was counted only a few times. The rearrangement uses TRBV10-1 and TRBJ2-3; TRBD2 matches 13 bases. V lost 5 bases, J lost 0 bases, and 11 bases stayed unmatched. The CDR3 covers 19 residues. Germline V gene data show CDR1 as WNHNN and CDR2 as SYGVQD (reference sequence). The CDR3 reads CASSTEGTSGTTSTDTQYF. CDR3 nucleotide sequence: TGCGCCAGCAGTACGGAGGGGACTAGCGGGACGACCAGCACAGATACGCAGTATTTT.

Ten or more counts support this clonotype. As DNA, the CDR3 is TGTGCCAGCAGAGGGGGTAACACTGAAGCTTTCTTT. Encoded protein: CASRGGNTEAFF. The genes are TRBV27 and TRBJ1-1, with D tentatively TRBD1 (6 bases). CDR1 is MNHEY, CDR2 SMNVEV, per germline (reference sequence). Trimming pared 6 bases from V and 2 bases from J, leaving 7 bases between. The CDR3 has 12 residues.

This clonotype occurred a few times. J is TRBJ2-1 and V is TRBV14; unclear D gene. Germline CDR1 reads SGHDN; CDR2 reads FVKESK. Trimming took off 0 bases at V and 5 bases at J, with 14 bases between the two ends. The CDR3 totals 16 residues. CDR3 sequence (DNA): TGTGCCAGCAGCCAAGATAGTCCAATTATTGACAATGAGCAGTTCTTC. Protein sequence: CASSQDSPIIDNEQFF.

The chain uses TRBV5-1 and TRBJ2-3; D remains unclear. Trimming removed 0 bases from V and 3 bases from J, with 8 bases in between. CDR3 length equals 14 residues. The germline gives CDR1 SGHRS, CDR2 YFSETQ. The CDR3 sequence: CASSLAAETDTQYF. CDR3 bases: TGCGCCAGCAGCTTGGCCGCCGAGACAGATACGCAGTATTTT.

This clonotype was counted a few times. This chain links TRBV24-1 with TRBJ2-7; a possible D gene is TRBD1 (6 bases). V lost 0 bases and J lost 2, with 10 bases in between. CDR1 KGHDR and CDR2 SFDVKD come from the germline V gene. CDR3 length: 15 residues. CDR3 DNA: TGTGCCACCAGTGATTTGAGGGACATCACCTACGAGCAGTACTTC. Amino acid sequence: CATSDLRDITYEQYF.

This clonotype has more than one count but fewer than ten. Here the CDR3 reads CASRPTSGTAKNIQYF. CDR3 sequence (DNA): TGTGCCAGCAGACCAACTAGCGGGACAGCCAAAAACATTCAGTACTTC. The rearrangement links TRBV6-5 to TRBJ2-4, with TRBD2 matching over 10 bases. The junction had 5 bases not matched to a gene; V was cut back by 6 bases and J by 0 bases. The CDR3 spans 16 residues. The germline V gene encodes CDR1 MNHEY and CDR2 SVGAGI.

The V gene is TRBV2, the J gene TRBJ2-3, with 11 bases lining up with TRBD2. The CDR3 has 13 residues. Germline V CDR1 and CDR2: SNHLY, FYNNEI. The V segment lost 8 bases and the J segment 6 bases; nucleotides outside the gene matches: 4. CDR3 loop: CASEASGGDTQYF. The CDR3 bases are TGTGCCAGCGAGGCTAGCGGGGGGGATACGCAGTATTTT.

This clonotype was observed a few times. The CDR3 reads CASSQETLETQYF. The CDR3 region has the DNA TGTGCCAGCAGCCAAGAAACCCTCGAGACCCAGTACTTC. V is TRBV3-1 and J is TRBJ2-5; D not resolved. Germline-derived CDR1 and CDR2 are LGHDT and YNNKEL (reference sequence). V was pared by 0 bases and J by 5 bases, with 7 bases between. CDR3 length equals 13 residues.

This clonotype was seen repeatedly, ten times or more. The chain couples TRBV20-1 to TRBJ1-3; 9 bases match TRBD1. J lost 8 bases, V lost 5 bases, and 10 bases had no gene match. The CDR3 loop spans 14 amino acids. Germline CDR1 reads DFQATT; CDR2 reads SNEGSKA (reference sequence). The CDR3: CSARGQGNTDTIYF. The CDR3 nucleotides read TGCAGTGCTCGGGGACAGGGTAATACGGACACCATATATTTT.

The rearrangement links TRBV29-1 to TRBJ1-2; a weak D match, TRBD1 (5 bases). The CDR3 is 13 residues long. Germline CDR1 reads SQVTM; CDR2 reads ANQGSEA. V was pared by 0 bases and J by 8 bases, with 13 bases between. CDR3 nucleotide sequence: TGCAGCGTTGAAGATGGGGCAGGGAAAGGCTACACCTTC. Residues: CSVEDGAGKGYTF.